This T cell receptor (beta chain) is drawn from a study of lymphopenia after photon versus proton radiotherapy (dated by TCRdb to between 2018 and 2020). For context, the study as a whole: Photon and proton radiation therapy were compared by the study for their immunological effects in patients with gastrointestinal tumors who developed high-grade lymphopenia. The 15 to 20 patients in the cohort had gastrointestinal tumors, were treated with either photon or proton therapy, and subsequently developed lymphopenia. The goal of the study was to describe how the two radiation modalities differ in their effects on the immune system. Study-wide conclusions, independent of this receptor: Across the cohort, among patients who died, a greater drop in TCR diversity after the nadir was inversely correlated with overall survival time. The survival association was assessed only in patients who died, and the authors presented better survival with proton therapy as a possibility rather than a demonstrated result. Relative stability during treatment was observed in proton-treated patients, whereas loss of naive T cells and TCR diversity and gain of effector/memory populations were observed in photon-treated patients. After the lymphocyte count nadir, repertoires from photon-treated patients showed oligoclonal expansion, particularly of CD8+ Temra cells, and this expansion drove the decline in diversity.

This clone was detected once. Which antigen it targets is not known. Nothing much larger sits one base from this clone, and base qualities are not available. CDR1 and CDR2, per the germline V gene, are SNHLY and FYNNEI. Trimming at the junction amounts to 7 bases on V and 9 bases on J, and the germline ends lie 15 bases apart. The CDR3, cysteine through phenylalanine, is 13 amino acids long. The kept DNA is CDR3 alone, 39 bases in frame from the first base. Library preparation used the immunoSEQ multiplex PCR assay. T cell repertoires were profiled with deep sequencing of rearranged TCR beta loci together with multiparametric flow cytometry. This immuneACCESS table, as held by TCRdb, lists in-frame sequences with V and J called but not all clones. Of the missing ones, under half trace to an unresolved V gene in checked studies; the others have no known cause. The table for this sample lists approximately 24,000 clones; 80% to 90% of them were counted only once. The ten most abundant clones make up roughly 18% of the sample.

The sample was peripheral blood, taken from a patient treated with photon-based radiotherapy. The origin of this receptor is a man in his fifties with gastric cancer. This receptor chain uses TRBV2 and TRBJ2-2, and the D gene may be TRBD1, 6 bases matching. The DNA is as follows: TGTGCCAGCAAGATTACAGGGACCTGGGAGCTGTTTTTT. It is translated as CASKITGTWELFF.